These T cell receptor beta chains were read from a single sample in a study of T cell clonotyping in hematopoietic cell transplantation. Method: immunoSEQ multiplex PCR; TCRdb's copy keeps in-frame clones and lacks some. The sample records tens of thousands of clones, 84% being singletons. The specimen comprised peripheral blood mononuclear cells, sampled before stem cell transplant. The receptors were sampled from a woman aged 55-69 years with acute myeloid leukemia. Some clones in this sample may be carry-over from other donors' samples. CDR3s include the opening cysteine and the closing phenylalanine or tryptophan. The D gene is left open where the match is weak. Not all rows give a size; the values are once, few, many and, for expanded clones, a class.

d_call j_call clone_size v_call cdr3_aa cdr3_nt
. TRBJ2-5 . TRBV19 CASSTGQGTAGGETQYF TGTGCCAGTAGTACGGGACAGGGAACAGCGGGAGGGGAGACCCAGTACTTC
TRBD2 TRBJ2-3 once TRBV29-1 CSVEGGRETDTQYF TGCAGCGTTGAAGGGGGGAGGGAGACAGATACGCAGTATTTT
. TRBJ1-4 . TRBV12-5 CASGLGVGAMGNEKLFF TGTGCTAGTGGTTTGGGGGTGGGGGCGATGGGAAATGAAAAACTGTTTTTT
TRBD1 TRBJ1-5 . TRBV6-6 CASTLGQGAGQPQHF TGTGCCAGCACCCTGGGACAGGGGGCCGGTCAGCCCCAGCATTTT
TRBD2 TRBJ2-2 . TRBV7-3 CASSSGTRLAGELFF TGTGCCAGCAGCTCCGGGACTAGACTGGCCGGGGAGCTGTTTTTT
. TRBJ2-7 . TRBV28 CASSAPNEQYF TGTGCCAGCAGTGCCCCCAACGAGCAGTACTTC
. TRBJ2-7 few TRBV7-2 CASSLLAWGEQYF TGTGCCAGCAGCTTACTGGCTTGGGGGGAGCAGTACTTC
. TRBJ2-5 . TRBV7-7 CASSFGETQYF TGTGCTAGCAGCTTTGGTGAGACCCAGTACTTC
TRBD1 TRBJ2-5 . TRBV27 CASGGTGGKTQYF TGTGCCAGCGGAGGGACAGGCGGAAAGACCCAGTACTTC
TRBD2 TRBJ2-7 . TRBV4-1 CASSQTSGGNWREQYF TGCGCCAGCAGCCAGACCTCCGGGGGGAACTGGAGAGAGCAGTACTTC
. TRBJ2-5 . TRBV10-3 CAITRGPGETQYF TGTGCCATCACCCGAGGACCTGGGGAGACCCAGTACTTC
. TRBJ2-7 . TRBV10-2 CASSVGSYEQYF TGCGCCAGCAGTGTAGGCTCCTACGAGCAGTACTTC
. TRBJ1-2 . TRBV19 CASSRDGQYYGYTF TGTGCCAGTAGTCGGGACGGACAGTACTATGGCTACACCTTC
. TRBJ2-3 . TRBV4-3 CASSREDSSTDTQYF TGCGCCAGCAGCCGGGAAGACTCTAGCACAGATACGCAGTATTTT
TRBD1 TRBJ2-7 . TRBV7-9 CASSLGLQGADEQYF TGTGCCAGCAGCTTAGGTCTACAGGGGGCCGACGAGCAGTACTTC
TRBD1 TRBJ2-7 . TRBV29-1 CSVRPGQGAYEQYF TGCAGCGTCCGACCGGGACAGGGGGCCTACGAGCAGTACTTC
. TRBJ2-6 . TRBV19 CASSIGGPSGANVLTF TGTGCCAGTAGTATTGGCGGGCCCTCTGGGGCCAACGTCCTGACTTTC
. TRBJ2-5 . TRBV15 CATSRGDTAIQETQYF TGTGCCACCAGCAGAGGGGACACCGCTATTCAAGAGACCCAGTACTTC
. TRBJ2-2 few TRBV9 CASSVVSGNTGELFF TGTGCCAGCAGCGTAGTTAGCGGGAACACCGGGGAGCTGTTTTTT
. TRBJ2-7 . TRBV19 CASSIEIAGEQYF TGTGCCAGTAGTATAGAAATAGCAGGCGAGCAGTACTTC
TRBD2 TRBJ2-7 once TRBV10-3 CAISETSGTYEQYF TGTGCCATCAGTGAGACTAGCGGAACCTACGAGCAGTACTTC
TRBD1 TRBJ1-2 few TRBV29-1 CSVRTGGRYGYTF TGCAGCGTGAGGACAGGGGGAAGGTATGGCTACACCTTC
. TRBJ1-2 . TRBV6-5 CASSTGYGYTF TGTGCCAGCAGTACAGGGTATGGCTACACCTTC
. TRBJ1-1 . TRBV18 CASSPLGTNTEAFF TGTGCCAGCTCACCATTGGGGACCAACACTGAAGCTTTCTTT
TRBD2 TRBJ2-6 . TRBV7-3 CASSLRPGLAGTGANVLTF TGTGCCAGCAGCTTACGGCCAGGACTAGCGGGAACTGGGGCCAACGTCCTGACTTTC
. TRBJ2-3 . TRBV7-7 CASSFNAGTDTQYF TGTGCTAGCAGCTTTAACGCAGGCACAGATACGCAGTATTTT
. TRBJ2-1 . TRBV28 CASGASLYNEQFF TGTGCCAGCGGGGCCTCTTTATACAATGAGCAGTTCTTC
. TRBJ2-5 . TRBV11-2 CASSLFLQETQYF TGTGCCAGCAGCTTGTTCCTGCAAGAGACCCAGTACTTC
. TRBJ2-7 . TRBV27 CASTLTGTILGEQYF TGTGCCAGCACCCTCACCGGGACGATCCTCGGCGAGCAGTACTTC
TRBD1 TRBJ1-1 few TRBV5-5 CASSGDRRAFF TGTGCCAGCAGCGGGGACAGGAGGGCTTTCTTT
. TRBJ1-2 . TRBV7-2 CASSLGGGDYGYTF TGTGCCAGCAGCTTAGGTGGGGGAGACTATGGCTACACCTTC
TRBD2 TRBJ2-2 . TRBV18 CASSLGLPVTGELFF TGTGCCAGCTCACTGGGACTACCCGTCACCGGGGAGCTGTTTTTT
. TRBJ2-6 . TRBV21-1 CASSKVKVPPSGANVLTF TGTGCCAGCAGCAAAGTAAAGGTACCCCCCTCTGGGGCCAACGTCCTGACTTTC
. TRBJ2-2 . TRBV21-1 CASSEVEWPAHTGELFF TGTGCCAGCAGCGAAGTAGAGTGGCCAGCTCACACCGGGGAGCTGTTTTTT
. TRBJ1-2 . TRBV5-1 CASSLTGDYGYTF TGCGCCAGCAGCTTAACGGGAGACTATGGCTACACCTTC
. TRBJ2-4 . TRBV10-3 CAIRGENIQYF TGTGCCATCAGGGGAGAAAACATTCAGTACTTC
TRBD2 TRBJ2-3 . TRBV7-6 CASSTRLAGGGVDTQYF TGTGCCAGCAGCACCCGACTAGCGGGGGGCGGGGTAGATACGCAGTATTTT
. TRBJ2-5 . TRBV15 CATSTQETQYF TGTGCCACCAGCACTCAAGAGACCCAGTACTTC
TRBD2 TRBJ2-5 . TRBV5-4 CASSLAGGWKETQYF TGTGCCAGCAGCTTGGCCGGGGGGTGGAAGGAGACCCAGTACTTC
. TRBJ2-5 medium-sized TRBV19 CASSIDYSVKTQYF TGTGCCAGTAGTATAGATTATTCGGTAAAGACCCAGTACTTC
TRBD1 TRBJ1-2 once TRBV25-1 CASRDREDYGYTF TGTGCCAGCAGGGACAGGGAGGATTATGGCTACACCTTC
TRBD2 TRBJ2-1 once TRBV27 CASRKLAGGPSGNEQFF TGTGCCAGCAGGAAACTAGCGGGGGGGCCAAGTGGGAATGAGCAGTTCTTC
. TRBJ2-2 few TRBV6-4 CASSDSLGQNTGELFF TGTGCCAGCAGTGACTCCCTGGGGCAGAACACCGGGGAGCTGTTTTTT
. TRBJ2-2 . TRBV19 CASSTHNRAGELFF TGTGCCAGTAGTACTCACAACAGGGCCGGGGAGCTGTTTTTT
TRBD2 TRBJ2-1 . TRBV2 CASSEDGTSGAMYNEQFF TGTGCCAGCAGTGAAGACGGGACTAGCGGAGCCATGTACAATGAGCAGTTCTTC
TRBD1 TRBJ1-2 . TRBV7-9 CASSTGQVNYGYTF TGTGCCAGCAGCACCGGACAGGTGAACTATGGCTACACCTTC
. TRBJ1-2 few TRBV7-8 CASSPRLRVGEGYTF TGTGCCAGCAGCCCCCGTCTTCGGGTGGGAGAGGGCTACACCTTC
. TRBJ1-1 . TRBV6-5 CASSSRAMNTEAFF TGTGCCAGCAGTTCGCGGGCGATGAACACTGAAGCTTTCTTT
TRBD1 TRBJ1-1 . TRBV19 CASSIRGTVNTEAFF TGTGCCAGTAGTATCCGAGGGACAGTGAACACTGAAGCTTTCTTT
. TRBJ1-5 . TRBV27 CASRPSVGGYSNQPQHF TGTGCCAGCAGACCATCGGTGGGGGGATATAGCAATCAGCCCCAGCATTTT
TRBD1 TRBJ2-1 . TRBV2 CASSWARGSTGNGLADNEQFF TGTGCCAGCAGTTGGGCCAGGGGGTCAACCGGGAACGGTCTTGCGGACAATGAGCAGTTCTTC
TRBD1 TRBJ1-5 . TRBV4-1 CASSQGQGGYQPQHF TGCGCCAGCAGCCAAGGCCAGGGGGGATATCAGCCCCAGCATTTT
. TRBJ1-1 . TRBV2 CASREWGYAFF TGTGCCAGCAGGGAGTGGGGCTACGCTTTCTTT
. TRBJ2-3 . TRBV7-3 CASSPRGQDTQYF TGTGCCAGCAGCCCCCGGGGACAAGATACGCAGTATTTT
. TRBJ1-3 . TRBV11-2 CASSSRDLGNTIYF TGTGCCAGCAGCTCCCGGGACCTGGGGAACACCATATATTTT
. TRBJ1-3 few TRBV2 CASSELGNTIYF TGTGCCAGCAGTGAACTGGGAAACACCATATATTTT
. TRBJ2-3 . TRBV6-5 CASSYRDTSTDTQYF TGTGCCAGCAGTTACCGGGACACCAGCACAGATACGCAGTATTTT
TRBD2 TRBJ2-1 few TRBV29-1 CSVVAGGAGDEQFF TGCAGCGTTGTTGCGGGTGGGGCGGGGGATGAGCAGTTCTTC
. TRBJ1-2 . TRBV29-1 CSCPAGLLNEGYTF TGCAGCTGCCCTGCAGGACTCCTGAATGAGGGCTACACCTTC
. TRBJ2-1 . TRBV7-3 CASSLGRVNEQFF TGTGCCAGCAGCTTAGGAAGGGTCAATGAGCAGTTCTTC